Below, one TCR beta chain is given with its context. Generated by immunoSEQ multiplex PCR, the TCRdb table keeps only in-frame clones and is missing some. The sample lists roughly 2.4 million clones, roughly 95% occurring once. This CDR3 spans 16 amino acids. Trimming took 2 bases from V and 2 from J, leaving 10 bases between them. The germline gives CDR1 MNHNS, CDR2 SASEGT. This specimen comes from a study of shared clonotypes between healthy human individuals. The receptor was derived from a man between 18 and 29 years old in good health. The sequencing sample was made of naive CD4+ T cells sorted from blood. The subset is: CD45RA+ positively selected. V is TRBV6-1 and J is TRBJ2-6; TRBD1 might be the D (6 bases). This chain's CDR3 is CASSENRVPGANVLTF. CDR3 nucleotides: TGTGCCAGCAGTGAAAACAGGGTTCCTGGGGCCAACGTCCTGACTTTC.